This T cell receptor (beta chain) was identified during a study of T cell changes during pregnancy in multiple sclerosis. The V and J ends lost 4 bases and 1 base, in that order; junction bases with no gene match: 8. This CDR3 region has 17 residues. Germline CDR1 is SGHRS and CDR2 is YFSETQ. Sequenced by immunoSEQ multiplex PCR; TCRdb stores in-frame clones only, minus some. Among tens of thousands of clones listed, about 88% were seen once. This receptor was identified in a female donor with multiple sclerosis, enrolled in a pregnancy study. The chain couples TRBV5-1 to TRBJ2-4; 10 bases align to TRBD2. The source material was CD4+ T cells from peripheral blood mononuclear cells, sampled after pregnancy. The CDR3 loop is CASSIERGGSAKNIQYF. In nucleotides, the CDR3 is TGCGCCAGCAGCATAGAGCGGGGGGGATCGGCCAAAAACATTCAGTACTTC.